The next 32 T cell receptor beta chains were all read from a single sample in a study of sequential checkpoint blockade in melanoma. Treatment indicated: randomized to nivolumab then ipilimumab (arm A) or the reverse (arm B). Here immunoSEQ multiplex PCR was the method, and the copy in TCRdb shows in-frame clones only, minus some. The sample holds 25,000 to 30,000 clones, roughly 77% seen once. The input for sequencing was CD8+ T cells sorted from blood (inferred from file names), taken from a patient given nivolumab and ipilimumab in sequence. These receptors all come from a human donor with melanoma.

The sample holds one count of this clone. The gene calls are TRBV7-9 and TRBJ2-1; TRBD1 matches 9 bases. V lost 5 bases to trimming and J lost 6 bases; unmatched junction nucleotides: 11. The CDR3 runs to 16 residues. Germline V gene sequence: CDR1 SEHNR, CDR2 FQNEAQ (reference sequence). For the CDR3, the DNA is TGTGCCAGCAGCCCAACCGCCGGGACAGGGTCCAATGAGCAGTTCTTC. Translated, it gives CASSPTAGTGSNEQFF.

The genes are TRBV28 and TRBJ2-2, with a possible D match to TRBD1 (6 bases). The germline V gene has CDR1 MDHEN and CDR2 SYDVKM. Trimming removed 4 bases from V and 5 bases from J, with 14 bases in between. The CDR3 is 15 amino acids. In DNA, the CDR3 is TGTGCCAGCAGTTCTCGGACAGAATTAACCGGGGAGCTGTTTTTT. This translates into CASSSRTELTGELFF.

V is TRBV7-9 and J is TRBJ2-1; 7 bases map to TRBD2. J lost 2 bases, V lost 3 bases, and 4 bases had no gene match. CDR3 length: 15 amino acids. CDR1 and CDR2 from the germline V gene are SEHNR and FQNEAQ (reference sequence). The CDR3 nucleotides are TGTGCCAGCAGCTTGGGAGGGTCCCCCTACAATGAGCAGTTCTTC. Amino acid sequence: CASSLGGSPYNEQFF.

The V gene is TRBV7-2, the J gene TRBJ1-6; 8 bases align to TRBD1. There are 17 residues in the CDR3. Germline CDR1 SGHTA, CDR2 FQGNSA. With V trimmed by 3 bases and J by 7 bases, 11 bases remained unmatched. The CDR3 coding sequence is TGTGCCAGCAGCTTTCCCCGGACAGGGTCGGGGAATTCACCCCTCCACTTT. Amino acids: CASSFPRTGSGNSPLHF.

CDR3 sequence (DNA): TGTGCCAGCAGCTTGGGCCTGCTAGGAGGGGAGGGCACTGAAGCTTTCTTT. Protein sequence: CASSLGLLGGEGTEAFF. The V and J genes are TRBV5-4 and TRBJ1-1; a weak D match, TRBD1 (5 bases). There are 17 residues in the CDR3. V was pared by 0 bases and J by 4 bases, with 19 bases between. Germline V gives CDR1 SGHNT, CDR2 YYREEE (reference sequence).

The chain recombines TRBV9 with TRBJ1-2; possible D gene TRBD1, 5 bases. CDR3 length equals 14 residues. Germline values: CDR1 SGDLS, CDR2 YYNGEE. V was cut by 3 bases and J by 3 bases, with 12 bases left in between. In DNA form, the CDR3 reads TGTGCCAGCAGCGACTCAGGGATGTACTATGGCTACACCTTC. Its protein is CASSDSGMYYGYTF. Full variable domain (outside the CDR3, taken from reference TRBV9 and TRBJ1-2): DSGVTQTPKHLITATGQRVTLRCSPRSGDLSVYWYQQSLDQGLQFLIQYYNGEERAKGNILERFSAQQFPDLHSELNLSSLELGDSALYFCASSDSGMYYGYTFGSGTRLTVV.

The chain couples TRBV27 to TRBJ2-2; possible D gene TRBD2, 6 bases. The germline V and J ends were trimmed by 2 bases and 6 bases, with 19 bases remaining between them. The germline CDR1 and CDR2 sequences are MNHEY and SMNVEV (reference sequence). CDR3 length: 17 residues. The CDR3, as DNA: TGTGCCAGCAGTTTAACGGCAGCCAGGGAGGTCCCCGGGGAGCTGTTTTTT. Amino acids: CASSLTAAREVPGELFF.

This clone was seen more than once but under ten times. The V and J genes are TRBV30 and TRBJ1-3; no clear D gene. Germline V lookup: CDR1 GTSNPN, CDR2 SVGIG (reference sequence). The CDR3 has 13 residues. Trimming cost V 0 bases and J 0 bases, with 3 bases left between them. This CDR3 reads CAWSVHSGNTIYF. CDR3 sequence (DNA): TGTGCCTGGAGTGTACACTCTGGAAACACCATATATTTT.

This chain joins TRBV6-5 and TRBJ1-2, with TRBD1 matching over 8 bases. Trimming removed 7 bases from V and 8 bases from J; junction bases left unmatched: 9. CDR3 length equals 13 residues. Germline V gives CDR1 MNHEY, CDR2 SVGAGI. In DNA form, the CDR3 reads TGTGCCAGCAACATCGACAGGGGACGCGGCTACACCTTC. Translated: CASNIDRGRGYTF.

This clone was seen a single time. The chain joins TRBV7-9 to TRBJ1-6; the D gene is possibly TRBD1 (5 bases). Trimming shortened V by 5 bases and J by 0 bases, and 20 bases separated the two germline ends. The CDR3 length is 19 residues. Germline V gene data show CDR1 as SEHNR and CDR2 as FQNEAQ (reference sequence). The CDR3 sequence: CASSVKTETRSSYNSPLHF. The CDR3 coding sequence is TGTGCCAGCAGCGTAAAGACAGAGACGAGGTCCTCCTATAATTCACCCCTCCACTTT.

V is TRBV11-2 and J is TRBJ1-2; D gene ambiguous. V shed 1 base and J shed 4 bases, with 10 bases lying between them. The germline V gene encodes CDR1 SGHAT and CDR2 FQNNGV. This CDR3 contains 14 residues. DNA of the CDR3: TGTGCCAGCAGCTTAGCCGGCGGAACCTATGGCTACACCTTC. Amino acids: CASSLAGGTYGYTF.

The rearrangement joins TRBV28 to TRBJ1-3, with TRBD1 matching 9 bases. This CDR3 is built from 20 residues. Germline V gene data show CDR1 as MDHEN and CDR2 as SYDVKM. With V trimmed by 3 bases and J by 4 bases, 19 bases remained unmatched. The CDR3, as DNA: TGTGCCAGCAGTTTCACCTCCCGGGACAGGGCCGTTGCTTTAGGAAACACCATATATTTT. It encodes CASSFTSRDRAVALGNTIYF. Filled out from reference TRBV28 and TRBJ1-3, the complete variable domain reads DVKVTQSSRYLVKRTGEKVFLECVQDMDHENMFWYRQDPGLGLRLIYFSYDVKMKEKGDIPEGYSVSREKKERFSLILESASTNQTSMYLCASSFTSRDRAVALGNTIYFGEGSWLTVV.

The gene calls are TRBV7-6 and TRBJ2-2, with 9 bases lining up with TRBD1. CDR1 and CDR2 (germline): SGHVS, FNYEAQ. Unmatched junction bases numbered 7, after V lost 5 bases and J lost 3 bases. The CDR3 length is 16 residues. The CDR3 DNA reads TGTGCCAGCAGCCCGCCCCGGGACAGGGACACCGGGGAGCTGTTTTTT. Its translation is CASSPPRDRDTGELFF.

This chain connects TRBV13 to TRBJ2-1; 7 nucleotides agree with TRBD2. The CDR3 has 16 amino acids. Germline V gene sequence: CDR1 PRHDT, CDR2 FYEKMQ (reference sequence). The V segment lost 5 bases and the J segment 0 bases; nucleotides outside the gene matches: 7. CDR3 coding DNA: TGTGCCAGCAGCACCAAGCGGGGACCCTCCTACAATGAGCAGTTCTTC. Amino acid sequence: CASSTKRGPSYNEQFF.

In this sample, this clone turned up once. V is TRBV11-1 and J is TRBJ1-2; the D gene is possibly TRBD1 (6 bases). V lost 3 bases, J lost 5 bases, and 10 bases lay in between. Germline loops: CDR1 SGHAT, CDR2 FQDESV (reference sequence). The CDR3 runs 13 residues. This chain's CDR3 is CASSFSRGYGYTF. Here the CDR3 DNA reads TGTGCCAGCAGCTTCTCCAGGGGATATGGCTACACCTTC.

This clone was counted a few times. The chain has TRBV25-1 and TRBJ1-3; D is uncertain. The germline V gene encodes CDR1 MGHDK and CDR2 SYGVNS. The CDR3 totals 14 residues. Trimming took off 3 bases at V and 0 bases at J, with 6 bases between the two ends. The CDR3 DNA reads as TGTGCCAGCAGTGATCTGAGCTCTGGAAACACCATATATTTT. Translation: CASSDLSSGNTIYF.

The chain links TRBV29-1 to TRBJ1-1; D not certain. Germline CDR1 reads SQVTM; CDR2 reads ANQGSEA. V was cut by 3 bases and J by 4 bases, with 12 bases left in between. CDR3 length: 13 amino acids. The CDR3 here is CSVDGLSITEAFF. The DNA of the CDR3 is TGCAGCGTTGATGGCCTCTCAATCACTGAAGCTTTCTTT.

The chain links TRBV5-6 to TRBJ1-5; unclear D gene. CDR3 length: 14 residues. V was pared by 2 bases and J by 3 bases, with 9 bases between. Germline V gives CDR1 SGHDT, CDR2 YYEEEE. The CDR3 loop reads CASSFLQPNQPQHF. In nucleotides, the CDR3 is TGTGCCAGCAGCTTTTTACAGCCCAATCAGCCCCAGCATTTT. Based on the CDR3 plus reference TRBV5-6 and TRBJ1-5, the full variable domain is DAGVTQSPTHLIKTRGQQVTLRCSPKSGHDTVSWYQQALGQGPQFIFQYYEEEERQRGNFPDRFSGHQFPNYSSELNVNALLLGDSALYLCASSFLQPNQPQHFGDGTRLSIL.

The chain employs TRBV19 and TRBJ2-7, with D possibly TRBD2 on 5 matching bases. CDR1 and CDR2 from the germline V gene are LNHDA and SQIVND (reference sequence). The CDR3 contains 15 residues. Between the trimmed V and J ends, which lost 4 bases and 8 bases, there was a span of 21 bases. CDR3 loop: CASSTLVHGGLKQYF. The CDR3 bases are TGTGCCAGTAGTACCCTTGTGCATGGCGGGCTTAAGCAGTACTTC. Variable domain in full (rest from reference TRBV19 and TRBJ2-7): DGGITQSPKYLFRKEGQNVTLSCEQNLNHDAMYWYRQDPGQGLRLIYYSQIVNDFQKGDIAEGYSVSREKKESFPLTVTSAQKNPTAFYLCASSTLVHGGLKQYFGPGTRLTVT.

This clone has a handful of counts. The V and J genes are TRBV7-9 and TRBJ2-7, with 9 bases lining up with TRBD1. CDR1 is SEHNR, CDR2 FQNEAQ, per germline (reference sequence). The CDR3 has 14 amino acids. V lost 6 bases, J lost 2 bases, and 5 bases stayed unmatched. CDR3 sequence (DNA): TGTGCCAGCAGGCGGGACAGGGAGCCCTACGAGCAGTACTTC. It specifies CASRRDREPYEQYF.

This chain links TRBV9 with TRBJ1-2; TRBD1 agrees at 10 bases. The junction had 1 base not matched to a gene; V was cut back by 0 bases and J by 8 bases. Germline V gene data show CDR1 as SGDLS and CDR2 as YYNGEE. The CDR3 has 13 residues. CDR3 residues: CASSVGDRGGYTF. CDR3 sequence (DNA): TGTGCCAGCAGCGTAGGGGACAGGGGAGGCTACACCTTC. The variable domain in full, completed from reference TRBV9 and TRBJ1-2, reads DSGVTQTPKHLITATGQRVTLRCSPRSGDLSVYWYQQSLDQGLQFLIQYYNGEERAKGNILERFSAQQFPDLHSELNLSSLELGDSALYFCASSVGDRGGYTFGSGTRLTVV.

This rearrangement joins TRBV11-1 to TRBJ2-7; 7 nucleotides align to TRBD1. Unmatched junction bases numbered 7, after V lost 5 bases and J lost 3 bases. Germline CDR1 reads SGHAT; CDR2 reads FQDESV (reference sequence). The CDR3 has 14 amino acids. In DNA, the CDR3 is TGTGCCAGCAGCCTGACAGGGATAAGCTACGAGCAGTACTTC. Amino acids: CASSLTGISYEQYF.

V and J are TRBV5-4 and TRBJ2-7; possibly TRBD2 for D (5 bases). CDR3 length equals 13 residues. V was clipped by 4 bases and J by 3 bases, with 11 bases between them. Germline values: CDR1 SGHNT, CDR2 YYREEE (reference sequence). The CDR3 DNA is TGTGCCAGCAGCCACATTAGCGACTACGAGCAGTACTTC. It yields the protein CASSHISDYEQYF.

The gene calls are TRBV28 and TRBJ2-7; tentative D call: TRBD2 (5 bases). V was trimmed by 5 bases and J by 3 bases, leaving 11 bases between them. This CDR3 has 13 residues. The germline V gene has CDR1 MDHEN and CDR2 SYDVKM. CDR3 sequence: CASSPDWNYEQYF. CDR3 bases: TGTGCCAGCAGTCCGGACTGGAACTACGAGCAGTACTTC.

This clone was seen at least ten times. The V gene is TRBV2, the J gene TRBJ1-2; a weak D match, TRBD1 (5 bases). CDR1 is SNHLY, CDR2 FYNNEI, per germline. Trimming stripped 0 bases from V and 7 bases from J, with 12 bases between. The CDR3 spans 14 residues. CDR3 sequence reads: CASSEAGGGSGYTF. CDR3 sequence (DNA): TGTGCCAGCAGTGAAGCCGGGGGGGGTAGTGGCTACACCTTC.

This rearrangement joins TRBV7-6 to TRBJ2-7, with D maybe TRBD2 (7 bases). V shed 4 bases and J shed 5 bases, with 15 bases lying between them. Germline CDR1 and CDR2: SGHVS and FNYEAQ. This CDR3 has 14 amino acids. In DNA form, the CDR3 reads TGTGCCAGCAGCTCCGACGGGGGGCCCGACGAGCAGTACTTC. It codes for CASSSDGGPDEQYF.

The V gene is TRBV5-1, the J gene TRBJ2-1; unclear D gene. CDR1 SGHRS and CDR2 YFSETQ come from the germline V gene. The CDR3 spans 13 residues. V was pared by 0 bases and J by 6 bases, with 7 bases between. Here the CDR3 DNA reads TGCGCCAGCAGCTTGGAACAGAGCAATGAGCAGTTCTTC. This sequence encodes CASSLEQSNEQFF.

There are a few counts of this clone. The chain carries TRBV4-1 and TRBJ1-4; D unresolved. V lost 3 bases to trimming and J lost 0 bases, with 5 bases between them. CDR3 length: 14 amino acids. The germline V gene encodes CDR1 MGHRA and CDR2 YSYEKL. The CDR3 nucleotides read TGCGCCAGCAGCCAGGCAGCAACTAATGAAAAACTGTTTTTT. As protein: CASSQAATNEKLFF.

The chain joins TRBV19 to TRBJ1-5; tentative D call: TRBD1 (6 bases). V lost 3 bases, J lost 5 bases, and 14 bases lay in between. CDR1 LNHDA and CDR2 SQIVND come from the germline V gene (reference sequence). The CDR3 totals 15 residues. The CDR3 nucleotides read TGTGCCAGTAGTATCGTTGGGGGGGCGTATCAGCCCCAGCATTTT. Protein product: CASSIVGGAYQPQHF.

The V call is TRBV13, the J call TRBJ2-1; 7 bases are a match to TRBD2. Germline V gene lookup returns CDR1 PRHDT and CDR2 FYEKMQ (reference sequence). V shed 1 base, J shed 5 bases, and the junction held 8 bases outside the gene matches. The CDR3 consists of 16 residues. The DNA for the CDR3 is TGTGCCAGCAGCTTAGCTAGGGCGGGGGAGAACAATGAGCAGTTCTTC. It yields the protein CASSLARAGENNEQFF. The variable domain in full, with the rest retrieved from reference TRBV13 and TRBJ2-1, is AAGVIQSPRHLIKEKRETATLKCYPIPRHDTVYWYQQGPGQDPQFLISFYEKMQSDKGSIPDRFSAQQFSDYHSELNMSSLELGDSALYFCASSLARAGENNEQFFGPGTRLTVL.

The table lists this clone with a few counts. This sequence joins TRBV21-1 and TRBJ1-2; the DNA was not compared with TRBD1, the D call given in the table. TRBV21-1 is tagged as a pseudogene. The CDR3 runs to 14 residues. CDR3: CASSGTGVHYGYTF. DNA for the CDR3: TGTGCCAGCAGCGGGACAGGGGTCCACTATGGCTACACCTTC.

V usage is TRBV4-3 and J usage is TRBJ1-6; D might be TRBD1 (6 bases). The CDR3 loop spans 14 amino acids. Looked up from germline, CDR1 is LGHNA and CDR2 is YSLEER. V was cut by 0 bases and J by 9 bases, with 9 bases left in between. CDR3 sequence: CASSQDRGASPLHF. The CDR3 DNA is TGCGCCAGCAGCCAAGACAGGGGCGCTTCACCCCTCCACTTT.